This T cell receptor beta chain was retrieved from a study of blood T cell repertoires in COVID-19. Study as a whole: The origin of the acute and convalescent COVID-19 samples was the United States, Italy and Spain. PBMCs, B-cell-depleted T cells, or T cells provided the cDNA or gDNA that made up the material.

Enrolled during active infection, Seattle patients were then followed longitudinally. Assay: immunoSEQ multiplex PCR; the TCRdb copy retains only in-frame clones and omits some. The sample consists of approximately 110,000 clones, around four fifths of them appearing once. V lost 6 bases, J lost 3 bases, and 8 bases stayed unmatched. Germline CDR1 is KGHSH and CDR2 is LQKENI. The CDR3 is 15 residues long. Input material: peripheral blood. The receptor was isolated from an older man with COVID-19, enrolled during active disease. V gene TRBV18 combines with J gene TRBJ1-5, with TRBD1 identical over 7 bases. The CDR3 sequence is CASSAAGGTNQPQHF. DNA of the CDR3: TGTGCCAGCTCTGCGGCAGGGGGTACCAATCAGCCCCAGCATTTT.